These 15 T cell receptor beta chains originate from one sample sequenced in a study of long-term antiretroviral therapy in people with HIV. The immunoSEQ assay was v3.0, run at survey level. Libraries were prepared by immunoSEQ multiplex PCR; TCRdb keeps only in-frame clonotypes and omits some of them. Among under 25,000 clones listed, more than 75% were seen once. The source was unsorted PBMCs, collected 2.6 years after starting antiretroviral therapy. All receptors come from a woman between 50 and 59 years old with HIV.

The chain has TRBV19 and TRBJ2-1; TRBD2 is a possible D gene (6 bases). CDR3 size: 15 residues. The V end lost 7 bases, the J end lost 2 bases, and 15 bases lay between the germline ends. Per the germline V gene, CDR1 is LNHDA and CDR2 is SQIVND (reference sequence). In DNA form, the CDR3 reads TGTGCCAGTACCTCCTACGCGGGAACCTACAATGAGCAGTTCTTC. This sequence encodes CASTSYAGTYNEQFF.

The chain links TRBV7-2 to TRBJ1-1; 9 nucleotides match TRBD1. V shed 4 bases and J 3 bases; nucleotides not matched to a gene: 9. Germline loops: CDR1 SGHTA, CDR2 FQGNSA. This CDR3 has 16 amino acids. CDR3 protein: CASSSRTGVTYTEAFF. The CDR3 DNA sequence: TGTGCCAGCAGCTCCCGGACAGGGGTGACGTACACTGAAGCTTTCTTT.

This chain links TRBV7-6 with TRBJ2-2, with TRBD2 as a possible D gene (6 bases). The CDR3 loop spans 14 amino acids. The germline V and J ends were trimmed by 3 bases and 7 bases, with 12 bases remaining between them. CDR1 SGHVS and CDR2 FNYEAQ come from the germline V gene. The DNA of the CDR3 is TGTGCCAGCAGCTTTGGAGGGACGAGCGGGGAGCTGTTTTTT. As protein: CASSFGGTSGELFF.

The chain couples TRBV15 to TRBJ2-5; 8 nucleotides agree with TRBD2. Germline-derived CDR1 and CDR2 are LNHNV and YYDKDF (reference sequence). V shed 3 bases, J shed 3 bases, and the junction held 0 bases outside the gene matches. The CDR3 totals 13 residues. CDR3 sequence reads: CATSRGLEETQYF. CDR3 DNA: TGTGCCACCAGCAGGGGACTAGAAGAGACCCAGTACTTC.

V gene TRBV9 combines with J gene TRBJ2-2; weak D call: TRBD2 (5 bases). The CDR3 runs 14 residues. V gave up 7 bases and J gave up 4 bases, with 14 bases separating them. Germline CDR1 is SGDLS and CDR2 is YYNGEE. The CDR3 protein is CASGQRGGTGELFF. CDR3 nucleotides: TGTGCCAGCGGGCAACGCGGAGGCACCGGGGAGCTGTTTTTT.

The chain joins TRBV28 to TRBJ1-1; D perhaps matches TRBD1 (5 bases). CDR3 length equals 12 residues. CDR1 is MDHEN and CDR2 is SYDVKM in the germline V gene. V was pared by 2 bases and J by 7 bases, with 8 bases between. The CDR3 region is CASSLTGYEAFF. CDR3 nucleotides: TGTGCCAGCAGTTTAACAGGATATGAAGCTTTCTTT.

The count of this clone is one. The V gene is TRBV5-1, the J gene TRBJ2-3, with 15 bases matching TRBD2. This CDR3 region has 16 residues. Germline CDR1 and CDR2: SGHRS and YFSETQ. V shed 6 bases and J 4 bases; nucleotides not matched to a gene: 6. In DNA form, the CDR3 reads TGCGCCAGCACTTTAGGGACTAGCGGGAGGTCAGATACGCAGTATTTT. Translation: CASTLGTSGRSDTQYF.

The chain links TRBV5-6 to TRBJ1-1; 7 nucleotides match TRBD1. The CDR3 contains 17 residues. After removal of 5 bases from V and 0 bases from J, the junction contained 13 bases not matched to a gene. The germline gives CDR1 SGHDT, CDR2 YYEEEE. CDR3 in amino acids: CASSYRSGTDMNTEAFF. The DNA for the CDR3 is TGTGCCAGCAGTTACCGCTCCGGGACAGACATGAACACTGAAGCTTTCTTT.

The chain links TRBV9 to TRBJ2-1; a possible D gene is TRBD2 (6 bases). Between the trimmed V and J ends, which lost 0 bases and 9 bases, there was a span of 10 bases. The CDR3 contains 13 residues. The V gene's germline CDR1 is SGDLS and CDR2 YYNGEE. The CDR3 protein is CASSVGGGTEQFF. In DNA, the CDR3 is TGTGCCAGCAGCGTAGGAGGCGGGACTGAGCAGTTCTTC.

The chain uses TRBV27 and TRBJ1-2, with D possibly TRBD1 on 5 matching bases. Trimming shortened V by 6 bases and J by 4 bases, and 12 bases separated the two germline ends. The CDR3 extends over 13 amino acids. The V gene's germline CDR1 is MNHEY and CDR2 SMNVEV (reference sequence). In nucleotides, the CDR3 is TGTGCCAGCAGACCCGGGACGGTCTATGGCTACACCTTC. This encodes CASRPGTVYGYTF.

This chain links TRBV19 with TRBJ1-5; tentative D call: TRBD1 (6 bases). Germline V gene lookup returns CDR1 LNHDA and CDR2 SQIVND (reference sequence). The CDR3 is 15 amino acids. Trimming left V 7 bases short and J 3 bases short, with 16 bases between. CDR3 nucleotide sequence: TGTGCCAGTACCGATGGACAGTTTCTCAATCAGCCCCAGCATTTT. It translates to CASTDGQFLNQPQHF. Based on the CDR3 plus reference TRBV19 and TRBJ1-5, the full variable domain is DGGITQSPKYLFRKEGQNVTLSCEQNLNHDAMYWYRQDPGQGLRLIYYSQIVNDFQKGDIAEGYSVSREKKESFPLTVTSAQKNPTAFYLCASTDGQFLNQPQHFGDGTRLSIL.

The chain combines TRBV27 with TRBJ2-3; D remains unclear. The CDR3 loop spans 13 amino acids. Trimming shortened V by 4 bases and J by 6 bases, and 11 bases separated the two germline ends. CDR1 and CDR2 from the germline V gene are MNHEY and SMNVEV (reference sequence). The CDR3 nucleotides are TGTGCCAGCAGTTATTATTCCGGGGATACGCAGTATTTT. Translated, it gives CASSYYSGDTQYF.

The chain has TRBV19 and TRBJ2-2, with 10 bases aligning to TRBD2. The CDR3 length is 18 residues. Per germline, CDR1 LNHDA and CDR2 SQIVND (reference sequence). Trimming took 2 bases from V and 6 from J; bases not matched to a gene: 12. This CDR3 is CASSIWGVASGSAGELFF. DNA of the CDR3: TGTGCCAGTAGTATATGGGGGGTGGCTAGCGGGAGTGCCGGGGAGCTGTTTTTT.

The chain combines TRBV13 with TRBJ2-3; D call uncertain. This CDR3 is built from 13 residues. Germline V gene sequence: CDR1 PRHDT, CDR2 FYEKMQ (reference sequence). With 7 bases removed from V and 1 base from J, the gap between germline ends came to 9 bases. The CDR3 coding sequence is TGTGCCAGCAAGTTCCGGGGCACAGATACGCAGTATTTT. Translation gives CASKFRGTDTQYF.

The chain joins TRBV9 to TRBJ2-4; no clear D gene. Trimming took 0 bases from V and 3 from J, leaving 7 bases between them. This CDR3 has 14 amino acids. In germline, CDR1 is SGDLS, CDR2 YYNGEE. This CDR3 reads CASSVDIGKNIQYF. CDR3 DNA: TGTGCCAGCAGCGTAGATATCGGCAAAAACATTCAGTACTTC.